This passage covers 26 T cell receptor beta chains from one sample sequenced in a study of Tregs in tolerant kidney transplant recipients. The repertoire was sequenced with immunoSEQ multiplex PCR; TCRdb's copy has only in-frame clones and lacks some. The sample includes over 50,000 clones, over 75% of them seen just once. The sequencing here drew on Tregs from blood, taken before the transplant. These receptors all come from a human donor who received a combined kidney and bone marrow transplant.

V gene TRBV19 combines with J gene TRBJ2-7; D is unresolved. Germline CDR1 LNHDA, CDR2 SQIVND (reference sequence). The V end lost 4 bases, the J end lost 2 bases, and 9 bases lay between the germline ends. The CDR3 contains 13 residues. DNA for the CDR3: TGTGCCAGTAGTACCCCACCTACCTACGAGCAGTACTTC. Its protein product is CASSTPPTYEQYF. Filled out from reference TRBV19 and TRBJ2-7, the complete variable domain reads DGGITQSPKYLFRKEGQNVTLSCEQNLNHDAMYWYRQDPGQGLRLIYYSQIVNDFQKGDIAEGYSVSREKKESFPLTVTSAQKNPTAFYLCASSTPPTYEQYFGPGTRLTVT.

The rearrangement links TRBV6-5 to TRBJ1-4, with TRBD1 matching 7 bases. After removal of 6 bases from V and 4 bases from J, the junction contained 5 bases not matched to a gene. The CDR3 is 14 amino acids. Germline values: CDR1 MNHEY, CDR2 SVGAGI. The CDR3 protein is CASRRGTVNEKLFF. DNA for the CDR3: TGTGCCAGCAGACGCGGGACAGTTAATGAAAAACTGTTTTTT.

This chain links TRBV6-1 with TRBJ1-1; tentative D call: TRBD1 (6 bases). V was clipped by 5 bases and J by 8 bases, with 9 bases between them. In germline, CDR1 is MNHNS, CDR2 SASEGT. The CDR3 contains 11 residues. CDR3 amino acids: CASSYGGEAFF. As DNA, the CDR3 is TGTGCCAGCAGTTACGGGGGCGAAGCTTTCTTT.

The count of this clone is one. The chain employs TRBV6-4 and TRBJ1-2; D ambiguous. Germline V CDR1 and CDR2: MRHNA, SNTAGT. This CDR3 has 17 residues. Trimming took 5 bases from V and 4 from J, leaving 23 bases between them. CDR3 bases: TGTGCCAGCAGTAATTCGACCCCACACGGAAAGACCTATGGCTACACCTTC. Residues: CASSNSTPHGKTYGYTF.

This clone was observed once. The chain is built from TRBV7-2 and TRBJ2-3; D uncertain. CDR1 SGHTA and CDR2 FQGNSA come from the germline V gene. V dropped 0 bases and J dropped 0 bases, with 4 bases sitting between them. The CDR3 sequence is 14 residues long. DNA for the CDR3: TGTGCCAGCAGCTTAGCAACTAGCACAGATACGCAGTATTTT. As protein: CASSLATSTDTQYF.

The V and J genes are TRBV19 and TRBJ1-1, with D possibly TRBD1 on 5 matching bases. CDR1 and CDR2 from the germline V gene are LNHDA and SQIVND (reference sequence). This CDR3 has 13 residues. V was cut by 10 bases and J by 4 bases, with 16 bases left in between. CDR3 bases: TGTGCCACCACGTGGGGGTCGTCCACTGAAGCTTTCTTT. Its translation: CATTWGSSTEAFF.

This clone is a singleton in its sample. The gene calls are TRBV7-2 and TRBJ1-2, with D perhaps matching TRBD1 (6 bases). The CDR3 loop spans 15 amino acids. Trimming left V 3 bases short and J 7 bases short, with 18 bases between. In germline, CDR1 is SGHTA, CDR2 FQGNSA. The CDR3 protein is CASSFDPGVLGGYTF. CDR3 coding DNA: TGTGCCAGCAGCTTTGACCCAGGGGTCTTAGGTGGCTACACCTTC.

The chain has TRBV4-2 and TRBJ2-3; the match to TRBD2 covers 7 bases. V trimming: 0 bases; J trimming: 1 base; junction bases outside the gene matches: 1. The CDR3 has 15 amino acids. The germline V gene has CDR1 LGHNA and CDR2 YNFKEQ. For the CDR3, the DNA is TGTGCCAGCAGCCAAGAGGCGGGGGGCACAGATACGCAGTATTTT. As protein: CASSQEAGGTDTQYF.

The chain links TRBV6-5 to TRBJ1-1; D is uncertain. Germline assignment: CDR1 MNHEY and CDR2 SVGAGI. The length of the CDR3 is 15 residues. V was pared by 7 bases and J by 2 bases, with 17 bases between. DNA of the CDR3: TGTGCCAGCATCCTAAGTGGTGGCGGAAACACTGAAGCTTTCTTT. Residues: CASILSGGGNTEAFF.

The CDR3 bases are TGTGCCAGCAGCTTATCACAGGGAGGTGAAGCTTTCTTT. It is translated as CASSLSQGGEAFF. The rearrangement links TRBV7-9 to TRBJ1-1, with D perhaps matching TRBD1 (6 bases). From germline, CDR1 is SEHNR and CDR2 FQNEAQ (reference sequence). The ends were cut back, 2 bases at V and 7 bases at J, with 11 bases in the middle. This CDR3 region has 13 residues.

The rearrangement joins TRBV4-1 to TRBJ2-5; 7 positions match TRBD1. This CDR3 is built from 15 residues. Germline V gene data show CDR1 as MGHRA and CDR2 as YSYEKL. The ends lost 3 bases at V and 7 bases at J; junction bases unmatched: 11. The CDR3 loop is CASSQTGIGARTQYF. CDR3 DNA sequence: TGCGCCAGCAGCCAGACAGGGATAGGGGCACGGACCCAGTACTTC.

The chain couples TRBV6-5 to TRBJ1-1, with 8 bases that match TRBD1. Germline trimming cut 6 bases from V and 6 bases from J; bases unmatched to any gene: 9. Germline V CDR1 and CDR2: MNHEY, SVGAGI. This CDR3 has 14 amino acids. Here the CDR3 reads CASRPQGGRAEAFF. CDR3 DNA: TGTGCCAGCAGACCACAGGGGGGAAGAGCTGAAGCTTTCTTT.

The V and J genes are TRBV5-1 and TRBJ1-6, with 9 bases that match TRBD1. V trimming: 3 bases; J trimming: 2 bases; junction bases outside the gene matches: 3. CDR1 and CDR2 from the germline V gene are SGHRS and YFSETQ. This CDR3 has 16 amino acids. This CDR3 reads CASSSGQGTYNSPLHF. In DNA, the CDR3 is TGCGCCAGCAGCTCTGGACAGGGGACCTATAATTCACCCCTCCACTTT.

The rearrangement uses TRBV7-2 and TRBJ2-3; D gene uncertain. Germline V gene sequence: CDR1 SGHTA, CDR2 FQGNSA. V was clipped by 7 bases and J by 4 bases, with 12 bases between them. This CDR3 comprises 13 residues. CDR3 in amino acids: CASTPDRADTQYF. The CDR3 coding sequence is TGTGCCAGCACCCCCGACCGGGCAGATACGCAGTATTTT.

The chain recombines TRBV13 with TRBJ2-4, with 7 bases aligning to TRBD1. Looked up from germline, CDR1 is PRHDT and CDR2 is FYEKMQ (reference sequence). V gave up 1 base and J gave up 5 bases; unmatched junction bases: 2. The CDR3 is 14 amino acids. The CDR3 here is CASSLDRGENIQYF. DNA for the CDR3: TGTGCCAGCAGCTTAGACAGGGGAGAAAACATTCAGTACTTC.

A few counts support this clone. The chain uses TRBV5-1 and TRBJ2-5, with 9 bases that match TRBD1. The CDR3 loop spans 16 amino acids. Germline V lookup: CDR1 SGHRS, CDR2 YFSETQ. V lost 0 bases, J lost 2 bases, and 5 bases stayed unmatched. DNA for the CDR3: TGCGCCAGCAGCTTGGGGCGACAGGGGGGACAAGAGACCCAGTACTTC. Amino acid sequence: CASSLGRQGGQETQYF.

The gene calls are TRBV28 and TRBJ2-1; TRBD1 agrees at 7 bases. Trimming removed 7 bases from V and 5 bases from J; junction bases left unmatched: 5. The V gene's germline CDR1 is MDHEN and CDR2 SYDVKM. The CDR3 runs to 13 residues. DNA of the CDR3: TGTGCCAGCAAGCAGGGGGTACACAATGAGCAGTTCTTC. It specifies CASKQGVHNEQFF. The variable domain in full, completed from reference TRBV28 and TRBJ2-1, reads DVKVTQSSRYLVKRTGEKVFLECVQDMDHENMFWYRQDPGLGLRLIYFSYDVKMKEKGDIPEGYSVSREKKERFSLILESASTNQTSMYLCASKQGVHNEQFFGPGTRLTVL.

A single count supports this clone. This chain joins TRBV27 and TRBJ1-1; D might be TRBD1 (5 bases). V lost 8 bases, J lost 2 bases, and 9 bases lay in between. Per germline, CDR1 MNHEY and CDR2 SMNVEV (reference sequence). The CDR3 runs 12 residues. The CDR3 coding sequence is TGTGCCAGCGACAGCTTTAACACTGAAGCTTTCTTT. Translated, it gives CASDSFNTEAFF.

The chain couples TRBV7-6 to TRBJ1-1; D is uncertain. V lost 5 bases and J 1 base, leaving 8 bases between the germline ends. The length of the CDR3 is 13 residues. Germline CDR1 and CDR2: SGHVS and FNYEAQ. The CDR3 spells CASSPNPNTEAFF. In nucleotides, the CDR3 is TGTGCCAGCAGCCCGAATCCGAACACTGAAGCTTTCTTT. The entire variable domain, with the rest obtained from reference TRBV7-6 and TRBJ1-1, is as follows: GAGVSQSPRYKVTKRGQDVALRCDPISGHVSLYWYRQALGQGPEFLTYFNYEAQQDKSGLPNDRFSAERPEGSISTLTIQRTEQRDSAMYRCASSPNPNTEAFFGQGTRLTVV.

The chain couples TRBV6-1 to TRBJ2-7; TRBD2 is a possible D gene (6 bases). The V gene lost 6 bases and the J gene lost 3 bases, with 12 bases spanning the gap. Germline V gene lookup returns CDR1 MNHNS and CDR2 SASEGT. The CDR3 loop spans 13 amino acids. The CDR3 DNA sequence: TGTGCCAGCAGCCGGGACTCATACTACGAGCAGTACTTC. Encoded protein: CASSRDSYYEQYF.

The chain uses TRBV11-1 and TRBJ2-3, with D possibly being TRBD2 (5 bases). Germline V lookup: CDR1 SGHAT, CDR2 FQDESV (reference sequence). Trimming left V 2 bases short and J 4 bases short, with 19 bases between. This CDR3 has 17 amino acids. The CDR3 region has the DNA TGTGCCAGCAGCTTATCTCCGGCAAGAGGGTTTTCAGATACGCAGTATTTT. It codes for CASSLSPARGFSDTQYF.

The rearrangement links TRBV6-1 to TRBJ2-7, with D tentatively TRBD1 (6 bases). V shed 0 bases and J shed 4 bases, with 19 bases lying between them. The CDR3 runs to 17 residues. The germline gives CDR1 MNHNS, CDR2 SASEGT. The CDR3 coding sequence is TGTGCCAGCAGTGAAGCGCTGGGGGCGGCTGCGGCGTACGAGCAGTACTTC. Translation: CASSEALGAAAAYEQYF.

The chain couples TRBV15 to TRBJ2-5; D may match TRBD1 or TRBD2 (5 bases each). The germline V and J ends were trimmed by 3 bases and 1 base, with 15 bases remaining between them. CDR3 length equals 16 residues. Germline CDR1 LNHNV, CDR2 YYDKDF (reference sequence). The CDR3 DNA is TGTGCCACCAGCAGGGGGGACGGTGTTACCCAAGAGACCCAGTACTTC. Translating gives CATSRGDGVTQETQYF.

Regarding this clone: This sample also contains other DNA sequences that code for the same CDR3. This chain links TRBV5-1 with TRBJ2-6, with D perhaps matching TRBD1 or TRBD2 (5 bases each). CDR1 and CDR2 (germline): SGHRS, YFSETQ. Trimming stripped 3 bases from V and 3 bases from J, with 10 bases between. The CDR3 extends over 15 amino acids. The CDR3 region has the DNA TGCGCCAGCAGCTCCGAGGGGAGTGGGGCCAACGTCCTGACTTTC. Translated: CASSSEGSGANVLTF.

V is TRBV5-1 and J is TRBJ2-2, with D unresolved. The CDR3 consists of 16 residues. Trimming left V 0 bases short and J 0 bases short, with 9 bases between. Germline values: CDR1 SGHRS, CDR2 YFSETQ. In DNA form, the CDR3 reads TGCGCCAGCAGCTTGGCCCGGCAGGCGAACACCGGGGAGCTGTTTTTT. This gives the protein CASSLARQANTGELFF.

The CDR3 DNA reads as TGTGCCAGCTCTGGGACGACTGGGGCCAACGTCCTGACTTTC. Protein product: CASSGTTGANVLTF. The chain has TRBV2 and TRBJ2-6; TRBD1 or TRBD2 may be the D gene (5 bases each). Trimming cost V 8 bases and J 2 bases, with 10 bases left between them. Germline values: CDR1 SNHLY, CDR2 FYNNEI. This CDR3 contains 14 residues.